Listed below are T cell receptor beta chains from one sample, sequenced in a study of blood T cell repertoires in COVID-19. Profiled with immunoSEQ multiplex PCR; TCRdb holds only in-frame clones, not every one. The sample lists 200,000 to 250,000 clones, around 85% seen once, with approximately 5.3% in the top ten. The sequenced material came from peripheral blood. The source is a human donor in a cohort sampled during active COVID-19. Both conserved end residues are part of each CDR3. The D gene is left open where the match is weak. Part of the rows lack a size; the others show once, few, many or a class for expanded clones.

TRBV20-1	NA	TRBJ1-2	NA	CSARENYGYTF	TGCAGTGCTAGGGAGAATTATGGCTACACCTTC
TRBV5-6	NA	TRBJ1-6	NA	CASSQEVGQNSPLHF	TGTGCCAGCAGCCAGGAGGTCGGACAGAATTCACCCCTCCACTTT
TRBV6-2/TRBV6-3	NA	TRBJ1-1	NA	CASSSRGRNTEAFF	TGTGCCAGCAGTTCTAGGGGCAGGAACACTGAAGCTTTCTTT
TRBV4-1	TRBD1	TRBJ1-2	few	CASSLGQERMSSYTF	TGCGCCAGCAGCCTCGGACAGGAACGCATGAGTAGCTACACCTTC
TRBV7-2	TRBD2	TRBJ2-5	NA	CASSPWEREARQYF	TGTGCCAGCAGCCCCTGGGAGCGGGAGGCTAGGCAGTACTTC
TRBV5-1	TRBD1	TRBJ2-7	NA	CASSRTGGSYEQYF	TGCGCCAGCAGCCGGACAGGGGGTTCCTACGAGCAGTACTTC
TRBV9	TRBD1	TRBJ2-1	NA	CASSVAGQGSYNEQFF	TGTGCCAGCAGCGTAGCGGGACAGGGGAGCTACAATGAGCAGTTCTTC
TRBV30	NA	TRBJ1-1	NA	CAWGRSEAFF	TGTGCCTGGGGCAGGTCCGAAGCTTTCTTT
TRBV4-1	NA	TRBJ2-7	once	CASSQMRDGAYEQYF	TGCGCCAGCAGCCAAATGCGGGACGGGGCCTACGAGCAGTACTTC
TRBV6-2/TRBV6-3	TRBD2	TRBJ2-7	NA	CASSYSSRAGAYEQYF	TGTGCCAGCAGTTACTCGAGCCGGGCGGGAGCCTACGAGCAGTACTTC
TRBV7-9	NA	TRBJ2-5	NA	CASSLDYGGGEQETQYF	TGTGCCAGCAGCTTAGATTATGGAGGGGGGGAACAAGAGACCCAGTACTTC
TRBV5-1	TRBD1	TRBJ2-3	NA	CASSQTGVTDTQYF	TGCGCCAGCAGCCAAACAGGGGTCACAGATACGCAGTATTTT
TRBV6-5	NA	TRBJ2-5	NA	CASSYSTRRETQYF	TGTGCCAGCAGTTACTCAACCCGCCGGGAGACCCAGTACTTC
TRBV10-3	TRBD1	TRBJ1-1	NA	CAIRGQGNRVTEAFF	TGTGCCATCCGTGGACAGGGTAATAGAGTCACTGAAGCTTTCTTT
TRBV3-1/TRBV3-2	NA	TRBJ2-6	few	CASSQVYSLSGANVLTF	TGTGCCAGCAGCCAAGTGTACTCCCTCTCTGGGGCCAACGTCCTGACTTTC
TRBV7-9	NA	TRBJ1-2	NA	CASSGKGGQYGYTF	TGTGCCAGCAGCGGCAAGGGAGGTCAGTATGGCTACACCTTC
TRBV29-1	NA	TRBJ2-3	NA	CSAPGITDTQYF	TGCAGCGCCCCGGGGATCACAGATACGCAGTATTTT
TRBV28	TRBD1	TRBJ1-2	NA	CANPIPGQGLNYGYTF	TGTGCCAACCCTATCCCGGGACAGGGACTGAACTATGGCTACACCTTC
TRBV10-1	TRBD2	TRBJ2-7	few	CASRSTSSSGAYEQYF	TGCGCCAGCAGGTCCACCTCGAGTAGCGGGGCCTACGAGCAGTACTTC
TRBV27	TRBD1	TRBJ2-7	NA	CASSFRGSVNEQYF	TGTGCCAGCAGTTTCAGGGGGTCCGTGAACGAGCAGTACTTC
TRBV7-2	TRBD2	TRBJ2-5	NA	CASSLAPTSEKTQYF	TGTGCCAGCAGCTTAGCCCCGACTAGCGAGAAGACCCAGTACTTC
TRBV9	NA	TRBJ1-2	NA	CASSVQGYGYTF	TGTGCCAGCAGCGTCCAGGGCTATGGCTACACCTTC
TRBV18	NA	TRBJ1-3	NA	CASSPPLVSGNTIYF	TGTGCCAGCTCACCACCACTTGTCTCTGGAAACACCATATATTTT
TRBV4-3	NA	TRBJ2-5	NA	CASSQEGGGGGRQYF	TGCGCCAGCAGCCAAGAAGGGGGGGGAGGTGGCCGGCAGTACTTC
TRBV29-1	TRBD1	TRBJ1-1	NA	CSVKGQYMNTEAFF	TGCAGCGTTAAGGGACAGTACATGAACACTGAAGCTTTCTTT
TRBV28	NA	TRBJ1-4	NA	CASSLLTYNLDGKLFF	TGTGCCAGCAGTTTATTGACATATAATTTAGATGGAAAACTGTTTTTT
TRBV15	TRBD1	TRBJ1-1	NA	CATSWADRGFTPEAFF	TGTGCCACCAGCTGGGCTGACAGGGGGTTCACTCCTGAAGCTTTCTTT
TRBV5-1	TRBD1	TRBJ1-5	NA	CASSLGGTGSSNQPQHF	TGCGCCAGCAGCTTGGGTGGGACAGGGAGTAGCAATCAGCCCCAGCATTTT
TRBV27	TRBD1	TRBJ2-5	few	CASSRTLQGAQWETQYF	TGTGCCAGCAGTCGCACCTTACAGGGGGCGCAGTGGGAGACCCAGTACTTC
TRBV7-9	NA	TRBJ1-2	few	CASSLGGSLLYGYTF	TGTGCCAGCAGCTTAGGCGGGTCGCTCCTCTATGGCTACACCTTC
TRBV30	NA	TRBJ1-2	NA	CAWGKDLNYGYTF	TGTGCCTGGGGGAAGGACTTAAACTATGGCTACACCTTC
TRBV20-1	NA	TRBJ1-2	few	CSAGTVYGYTF	TGCAGTGCTGGGACTGTCTATGGCTACACCTTC
TRBV28	NA	TRBJ1-2	NA	CASSLRKTYGYTF	TGTGCCAGCAGTTTGAGGAAAACCTATGGCTACACCTTC
TRBV19	NA	TRBJ1-4	NA	CASSKGTDATNEKLFF	TGTGCCAGTAGTAAAGGGACTGACGCAACTAATGAAAAACTGTTTTTT
TRBV3-1/TRBV3-2	TRBD2	TRBJ2-7	NA	CASSQVAASGTYEQYF	TGTGCCAGCAGCCAAGTAGCGGCTAGCGGAACCTACGAGCAGTACTTC
TRBV28	TRBD1	TRBJ2-7	few	CAAGGQGAHEQYF	TGTGCCGCGGGGGGACAGGGGGCCCACGAGCAGTACTTC
TRBV28	NA	TRBJ1-5	NA	CASSLGGTGNQPQHF	TGTGCCAGCAGTTTAGGGGGGACGGGCAATCAGCCCCAGCATTTT
TRBV5-1	TRBD2	TRBJ2-1	NA	CASSLAGSGRAYEQFF	TGCGCCAGCAGCTTGGCCGGTAGCGGGAGGGCCTATGAGCAGTTCTTC
TRBV19	NA	TRBJ1-1	once	CASTATPNTEAFF	TGTGCCAGTACCGCGACACCGAACACTGAAGCTTTCTTT
TRBV9	NA	TRBJ2-2	NA	CASSPRQANTGELFF	TGTGCCAGCAGCCCGCGACAGGCGAACACCGGGGAGCTGTTTTTT
TRBV5-6	NA	TRBJ1-1	NA	CASSSPGHMENTEAFF	TGTGCCAGCAGCTCTCCCGGACATATGGAGAACACTGAAGCTTTCTTT
TRBV5-1	TRBD1	TRBJ2-1	NA	CASSQGQGYNEQFF	TGCGCCAGCAGCCAGGGACAGGGCTACAATGAGCAGTTCTTC
TRBV6-6	NA	TRBJ1-1	NA	CASTVNTEAFF	TGTGCCAGCACAGTTAACACTGAAGCTTTCTTT
TRBV28	NA	TRBJ1-2	once	CASKRAGSSYGYTF	TGTGCCAGCAAAAGGGCAGGGTCGAGCTATGGCTACACCTTC
TRBV10-1	TRBD1	TRBJ1-2	NA	CASSESSDRGRYGYTF	TGCGCCAGCAGTGAGTCGTCGGACAGGGGACGATATGGCTACACCTTC
TRBV6-5	NA	TRBJ2-3	NA	CASRPTGNTDTQYF	TGTGCCAGCAGGCCAACAGGGAACACAGATACGCAGTATTTT
TRBV6-5	NA	TRBJ2-7	NA	CASRNSYANYEQYF	TGTGCCAGCAGGAACAGTTACGCCAACTACGAGCAGTACTTC
TRBV7-8	TRBD2	TRBJ2-1	NA	CASSSGGGGYNEQFF	TGTGCCAGCAGTTCCGGCGGGGGGGGTTACAATGAGCAGTTCTTC
TRBV28	NA	TRBJ1-1	once	CARTRQQNTEAFF	TGTGCCAGAACTAGACAACAGAACACTGAAGCTTTCTTT
TRBV27	NA	TRBJ2-2	few	CASSSFWGAGELFF	TGTGCCAGCAGTTCATTTTGGGGCGCCGGGGAGCTGTTTTTT
TRBV6-5	NA	TRBJ1-4	NA	CASSAGSFNEKLFF	TGTGCCAGCAGCGCCGGGTCCTTTAATGAAAAACTGTTTTTT